This T cell receptor beta chain was captured by sequencing in a study of cytomegalovirus exposure and HLA in healthy donors. Notes on the study in general: Researchers counted 150 to 200 TCR beta chains as cytomegalovirus-associated. The TCR clusters that emerged in the first cohort tended, a later analysis found, to co-occur in the roughly 110 validation repertoires.

This CDR3 is 17 amino acids long. The ends lost 5 bases at V and 2 bases at J; junction bases unmatched: 15. CDR1 is LNHDA and CDR2 is SQIVND in the germline V gene (reference sequence). Libraries were prepared by immunoSEQ multiplex PCR; TCRdb keeps only in-frame clonotypes and omits some of them. The table lists 55,000 to 70,000 clones, approximately 90% of them singletons. Details on this clone: Its antigen is unknown.

The sequence was collected from a man younger than 30 in good health and CMV-seronegative. The chain combines TRBV19 with TRBJ2-7, with 7 bases matching TRBD1. The sequencing sample was made of PBMCs. The CDR3 protein is CASSLRLPRDSAYEQYF. The CDR3, as DNA: TGTGCCAGTAGTCTGCGATTGCCCCGGGACAGTGCCTACGAGCAGTACTTC.